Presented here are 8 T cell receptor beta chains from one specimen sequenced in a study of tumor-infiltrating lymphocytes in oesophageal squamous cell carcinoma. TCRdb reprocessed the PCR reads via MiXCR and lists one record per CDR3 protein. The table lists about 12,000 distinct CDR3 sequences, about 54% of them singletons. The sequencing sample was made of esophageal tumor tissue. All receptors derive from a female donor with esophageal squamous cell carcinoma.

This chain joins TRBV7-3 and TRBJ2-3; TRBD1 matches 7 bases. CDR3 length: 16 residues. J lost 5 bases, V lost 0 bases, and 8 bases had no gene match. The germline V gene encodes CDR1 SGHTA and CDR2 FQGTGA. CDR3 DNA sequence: TGTGCCAGCAGCTTAACGGTACAGGGGACGATAGATACGCAGTATTTT. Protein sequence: CASSLTVQGTIDTQYF.

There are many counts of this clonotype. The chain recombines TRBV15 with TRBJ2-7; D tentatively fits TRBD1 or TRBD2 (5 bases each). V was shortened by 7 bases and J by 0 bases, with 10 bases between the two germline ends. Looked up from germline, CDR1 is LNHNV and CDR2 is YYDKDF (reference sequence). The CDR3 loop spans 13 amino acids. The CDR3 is CATNPGTSYEQYF. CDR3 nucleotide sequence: TGTGCCACCAACCCAGGGACCTCCTACGAGCAGTACTTC.

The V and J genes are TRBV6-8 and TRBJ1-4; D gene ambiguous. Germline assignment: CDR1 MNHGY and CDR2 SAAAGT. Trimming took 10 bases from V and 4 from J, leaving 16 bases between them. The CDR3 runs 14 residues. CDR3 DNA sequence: TGTGCCACTAGTAGGAGCAGAAGTAATGAAAAACTGTTTTTT. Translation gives CATSRSRSNEKLFF.

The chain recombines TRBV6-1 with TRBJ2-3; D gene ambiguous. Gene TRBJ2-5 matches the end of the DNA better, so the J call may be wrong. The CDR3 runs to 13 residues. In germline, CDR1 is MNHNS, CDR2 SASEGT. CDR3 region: CASSEPWSKTQYF. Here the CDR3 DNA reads TGTGCCAGCAGTGAACCGTGGTCGAAGACCCAGTACTTC.

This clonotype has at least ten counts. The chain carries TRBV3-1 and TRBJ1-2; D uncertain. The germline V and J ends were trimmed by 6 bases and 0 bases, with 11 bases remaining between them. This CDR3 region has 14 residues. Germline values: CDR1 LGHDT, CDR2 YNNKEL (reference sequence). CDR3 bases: TGTGCCAGCAGGAAAACAGCCGCTAACTATGGCTACACCTTC. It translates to CASRKTAANYGYTF.

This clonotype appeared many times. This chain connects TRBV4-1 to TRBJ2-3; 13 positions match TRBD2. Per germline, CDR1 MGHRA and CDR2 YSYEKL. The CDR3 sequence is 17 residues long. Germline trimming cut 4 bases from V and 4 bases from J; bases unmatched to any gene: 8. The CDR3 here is CASSLSGTSGIADTQYF. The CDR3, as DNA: TGCGCCAGCAGCCTATCCGGGACTAGCGGGATTGCAGATACGCAGTATTTT.

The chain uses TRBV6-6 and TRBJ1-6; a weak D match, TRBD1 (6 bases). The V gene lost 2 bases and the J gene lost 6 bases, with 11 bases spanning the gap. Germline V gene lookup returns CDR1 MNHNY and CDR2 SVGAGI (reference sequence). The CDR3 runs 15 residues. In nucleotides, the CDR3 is TGTGCCAGCAGTTACAGGGGGACAACTAATTCACCCCTCCACTTT. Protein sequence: CASSYRGTTNSPLHF.

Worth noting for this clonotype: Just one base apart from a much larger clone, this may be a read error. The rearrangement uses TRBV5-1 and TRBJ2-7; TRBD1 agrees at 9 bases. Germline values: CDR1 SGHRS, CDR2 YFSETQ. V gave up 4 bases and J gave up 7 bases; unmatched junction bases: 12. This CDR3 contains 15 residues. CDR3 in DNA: TGCGCCAGCAGCCTCGGGACAGGGCCCTACAATGAGCAGTACTTC. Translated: CASSLGTGPYNEQYF.